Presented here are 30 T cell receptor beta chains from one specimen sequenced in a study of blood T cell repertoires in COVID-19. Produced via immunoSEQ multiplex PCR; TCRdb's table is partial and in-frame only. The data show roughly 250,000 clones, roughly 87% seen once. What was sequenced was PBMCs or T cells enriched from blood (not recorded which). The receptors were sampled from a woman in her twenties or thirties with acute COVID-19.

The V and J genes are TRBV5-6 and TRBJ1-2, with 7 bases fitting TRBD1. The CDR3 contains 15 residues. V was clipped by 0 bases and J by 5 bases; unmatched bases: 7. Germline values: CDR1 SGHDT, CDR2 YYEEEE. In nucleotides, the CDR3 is TGTGCCAGCAGCTTGGGCACAGGGGTCAGGTATGGCTACACCTTC. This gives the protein CASSLGTGVRYGYTF.

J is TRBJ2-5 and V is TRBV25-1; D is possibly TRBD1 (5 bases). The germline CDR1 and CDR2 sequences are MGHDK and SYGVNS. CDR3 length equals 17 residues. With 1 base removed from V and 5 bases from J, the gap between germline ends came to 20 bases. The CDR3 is CASSEWASRGPPETQYF. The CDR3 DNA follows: TGTGCCAGCAGTGAATGGGCTAGTAGGGGCCCGCCGGAGACCCAGTACTTC.

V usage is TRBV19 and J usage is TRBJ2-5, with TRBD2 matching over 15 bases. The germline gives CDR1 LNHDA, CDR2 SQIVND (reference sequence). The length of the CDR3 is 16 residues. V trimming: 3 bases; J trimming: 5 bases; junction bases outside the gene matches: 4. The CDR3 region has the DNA TGTGCCAGTAGTATCGGACTAGCGGGGGGGTCGGAGACCCAGTACTTC. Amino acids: CASSIGLAGGSETQYF. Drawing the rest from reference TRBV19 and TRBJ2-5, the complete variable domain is DGGITQSPKYLFRKEGQNVTLSCEQNLNHDAMYWYRQDPGQGLRLIYYSQIVNDFQKGDIAEGYSVSREKKESFPLTVTSAQKNPTAFYLCASSIGLAGGSETQYFGPGTRLLVL.

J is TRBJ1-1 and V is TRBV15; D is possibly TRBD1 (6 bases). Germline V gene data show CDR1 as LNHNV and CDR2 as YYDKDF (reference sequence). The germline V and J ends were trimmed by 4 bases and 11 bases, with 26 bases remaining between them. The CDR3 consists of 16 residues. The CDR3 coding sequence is TGTGCCACCAGCACAACCTCCGAGGGGGTTTCTTTCCGTGCTTTCTTT. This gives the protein CATSTTSEGVSFRAFF.

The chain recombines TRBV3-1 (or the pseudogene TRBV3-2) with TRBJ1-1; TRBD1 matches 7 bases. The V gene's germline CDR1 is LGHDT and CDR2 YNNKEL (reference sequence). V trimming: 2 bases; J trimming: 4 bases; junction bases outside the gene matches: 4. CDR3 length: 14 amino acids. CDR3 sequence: CASSQTGASTEAFF. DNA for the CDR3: TGTGCCAGCAGCCAAACAGGGGCAAGCACTGAAGCTTTCTTT.

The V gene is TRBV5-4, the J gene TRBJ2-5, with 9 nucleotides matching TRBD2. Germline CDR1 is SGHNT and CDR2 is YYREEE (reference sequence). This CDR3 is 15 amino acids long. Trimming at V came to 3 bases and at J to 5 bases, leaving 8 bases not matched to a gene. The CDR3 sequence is CASSSSSGVGETQYF. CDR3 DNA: TGTGCCAGCAGCTCTTCTAGCGGGGTGGGGGAGACCCAGTACTTC.

DNA of the CDR3: TGTGCCAGCAGCATCTCAATACGGGCGGGGGGCACAGATACGCAGTATTTT. This gives the protein CASSISIRAGGTDTQYF. The chain joins TRBV11-3 to TRBJ2-3; 7 nucleotides align to TRBD2. The germline V gene encodes CDR1 SGHNT and CDR2 YENEEA. The CDR3 spans 17 residues. Trimming at V came to 5 bases and at J to 1 base, leaving 12 bases not matched to a gene.

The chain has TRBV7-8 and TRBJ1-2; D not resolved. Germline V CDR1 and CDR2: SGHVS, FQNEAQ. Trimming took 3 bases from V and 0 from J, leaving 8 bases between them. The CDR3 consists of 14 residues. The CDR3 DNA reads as TGTGCCAGCAGCTTGGCACCCACTAACTATGGCTACACCTTC. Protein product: CASSLAPTNYGYTF.

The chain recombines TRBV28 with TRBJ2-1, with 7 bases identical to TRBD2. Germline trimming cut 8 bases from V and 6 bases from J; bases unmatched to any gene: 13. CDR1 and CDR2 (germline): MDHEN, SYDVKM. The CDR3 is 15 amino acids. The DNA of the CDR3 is TGTGCCAGCTGTCGAGCGGGATCCCTTCGCAATGAGCAGTTCTTC. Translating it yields CASCRAGSLRNEQFF.

The CDR3 region is CASSLAQGSVQPQHF. The CDR3 region has the DNA TGTGCCAGCAGCTTAGCGCAGGGCTCGGTTCAGCCCCAGCATTTT. The chain links TRBV7-9 to TRBJ1-5, with D perhaps TRBD1 (5 bases). The CDR3 is made up of 15 amino acids. Germline V CDR1 and CDR2: SEHNR, FQNEAQ (reference sequence). The V end was cut by 0 bases, the J end by 6 bases, with 12 bases between.

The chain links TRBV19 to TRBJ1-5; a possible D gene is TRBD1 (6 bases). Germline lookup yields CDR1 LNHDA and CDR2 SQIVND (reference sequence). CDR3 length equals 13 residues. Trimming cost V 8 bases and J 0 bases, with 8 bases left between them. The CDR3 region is CASQGNSNQPQHF. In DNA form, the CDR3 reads TGTGCCAGTCAGGGGAATAGCAATCAGCCCCAGCATTTT.

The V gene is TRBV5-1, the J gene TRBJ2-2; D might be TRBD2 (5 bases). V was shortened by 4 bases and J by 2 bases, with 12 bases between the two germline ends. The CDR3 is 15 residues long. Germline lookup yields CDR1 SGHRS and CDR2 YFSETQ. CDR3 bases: TGCGCCAGCAGCAGGGAAGGGAGAAACACCGGGGAGCTGTTTTTT. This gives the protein CASSREGRNTGELFF. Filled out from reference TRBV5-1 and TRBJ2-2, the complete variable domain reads KAGVTQTPRYLIKTRGQQVTLSCSPISGHRSVSWYQQTPGQGLQFLFEYFSETQRNKGNFPGRFSGRQFSNSRSEMNVSTLELGDSALYLCASSREGRNTGELFFGEGSRLTVL.

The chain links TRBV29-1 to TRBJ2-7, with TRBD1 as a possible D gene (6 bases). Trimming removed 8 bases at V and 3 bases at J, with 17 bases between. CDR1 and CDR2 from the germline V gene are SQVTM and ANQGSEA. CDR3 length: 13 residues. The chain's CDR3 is CSPLNRVNYEQYF. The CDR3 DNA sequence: TGCAGCCCTTTAAACAGGGTAAACTACGAGCAGTACTTC.

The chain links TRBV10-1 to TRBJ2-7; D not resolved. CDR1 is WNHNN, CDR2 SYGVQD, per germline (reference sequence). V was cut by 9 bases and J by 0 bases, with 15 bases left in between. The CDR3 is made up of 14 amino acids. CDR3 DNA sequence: TGCGCCAGTGACCCGACACAAAGCTCCTACGAGCAGTACTTC. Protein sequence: CASDPTQSSYEQYF.

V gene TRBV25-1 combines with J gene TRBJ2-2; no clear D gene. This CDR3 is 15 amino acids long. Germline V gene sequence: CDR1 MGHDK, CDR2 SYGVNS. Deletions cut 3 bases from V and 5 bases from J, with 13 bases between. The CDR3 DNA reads TGTGCCAGCAGTGATTGTGGCAGATGTACCGGGGAGCTGTTTTTT. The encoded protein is CASSDCGRCTGELFF.

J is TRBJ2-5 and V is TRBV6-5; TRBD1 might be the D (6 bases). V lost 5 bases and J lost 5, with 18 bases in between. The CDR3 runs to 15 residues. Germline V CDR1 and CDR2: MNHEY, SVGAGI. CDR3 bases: TGTGCCAGCAGTACCTCAGGGGCTGAGGGGGAGACCCAGTACTTC. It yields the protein CASSTSGAEGETQYF.

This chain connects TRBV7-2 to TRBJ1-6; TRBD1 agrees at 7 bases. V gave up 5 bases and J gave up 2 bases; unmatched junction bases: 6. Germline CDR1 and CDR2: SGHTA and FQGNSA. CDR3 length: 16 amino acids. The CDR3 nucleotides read TGTGCCAGCAGCCTAGGAGGGGGCGCCTATAATTCACCCCTCCACTTT. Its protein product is CASSLGGGAYNSPLHF.

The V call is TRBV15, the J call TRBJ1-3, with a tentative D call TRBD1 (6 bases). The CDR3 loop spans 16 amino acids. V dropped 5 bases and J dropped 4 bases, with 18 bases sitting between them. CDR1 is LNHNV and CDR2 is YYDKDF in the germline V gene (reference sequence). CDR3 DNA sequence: TGTGCCACCAGCTCTGGGGGCCATTCCGGCGGAAACACCATATATTTT. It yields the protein CATSSGGHSGGNTIYF.

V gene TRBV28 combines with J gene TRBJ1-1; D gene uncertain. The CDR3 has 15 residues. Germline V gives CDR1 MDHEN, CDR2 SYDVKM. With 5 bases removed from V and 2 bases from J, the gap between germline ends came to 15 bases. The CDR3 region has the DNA TGTGCCAGCAGTCCCGTTGAGGGATTAAACACTGAAGCTTTCTTT. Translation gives CASSPVEGLNTEAFF.

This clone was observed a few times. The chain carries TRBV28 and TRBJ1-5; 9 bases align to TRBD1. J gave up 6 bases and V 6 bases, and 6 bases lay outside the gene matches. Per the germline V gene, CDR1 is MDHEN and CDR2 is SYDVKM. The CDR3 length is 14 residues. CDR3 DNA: TGTGCCAGCAGGGGAACAGGGGGCTTTCAGCCCCAGCATTTT. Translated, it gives CASRGTGGFQPQHF.

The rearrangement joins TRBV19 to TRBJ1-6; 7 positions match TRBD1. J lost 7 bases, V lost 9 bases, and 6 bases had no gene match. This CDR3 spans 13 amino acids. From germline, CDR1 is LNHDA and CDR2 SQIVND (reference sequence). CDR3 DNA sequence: TGTGCCAGCTTAGGAGGGGGCAATTCACCCCTCCACTTT. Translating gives CASLGGGNSPLHF.

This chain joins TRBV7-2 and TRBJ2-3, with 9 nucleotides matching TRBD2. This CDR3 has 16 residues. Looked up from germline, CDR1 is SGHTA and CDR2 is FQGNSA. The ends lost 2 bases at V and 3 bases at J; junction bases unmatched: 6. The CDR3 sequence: CASSLLAGGQTDTQYF. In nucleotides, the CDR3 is TGTGCCAGCAGCTTACTGGCGGGGGGGCAAACAGATACGCAGTATTTT.

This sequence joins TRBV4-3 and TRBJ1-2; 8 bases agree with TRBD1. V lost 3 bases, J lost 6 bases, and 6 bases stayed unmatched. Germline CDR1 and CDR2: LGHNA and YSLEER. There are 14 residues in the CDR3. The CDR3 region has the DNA TGCGCCAGCAGCCAGGACAGGGCAAACGATGGCTACACCTTC. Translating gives CASSQDRANDGYTF.

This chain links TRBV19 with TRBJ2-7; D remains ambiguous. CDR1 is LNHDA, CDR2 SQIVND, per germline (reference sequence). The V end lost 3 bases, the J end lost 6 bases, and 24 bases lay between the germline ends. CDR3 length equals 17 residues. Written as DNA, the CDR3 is TGTGCCAGTAGTATCACGTCCTACCGACGGAGTTTCGGCGAGCAGTACTTC. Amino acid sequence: CASSITSYRRSFGEQYF.

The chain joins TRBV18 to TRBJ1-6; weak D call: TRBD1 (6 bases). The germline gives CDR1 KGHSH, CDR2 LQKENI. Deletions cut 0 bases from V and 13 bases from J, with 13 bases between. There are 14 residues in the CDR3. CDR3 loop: CASSPPTGFSPLHF. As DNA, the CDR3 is TGTGCCAGCTCACCACCGACAGGTTTTAGCCCCCTCCACTTT.

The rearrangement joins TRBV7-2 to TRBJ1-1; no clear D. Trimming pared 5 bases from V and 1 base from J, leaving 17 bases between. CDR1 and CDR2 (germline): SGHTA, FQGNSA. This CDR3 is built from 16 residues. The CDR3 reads CASSKVQSYRNTEAFF. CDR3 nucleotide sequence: TGTGCCAGCAGCAAGGTCCAATCTTACAGGAACACTGAAGCTTTCTTT. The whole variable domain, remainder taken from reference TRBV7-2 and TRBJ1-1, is GAGVSQSPSNKVTEKGKDVELRCDPISGHTALYWYRQSLGQGLEFLIYFQGNSAPDKSGLPSDRFSAERTGGSVSTLTIQRTQQEDSAVYLCASSKVQSYRNTEAFFGQGTRLTVV.

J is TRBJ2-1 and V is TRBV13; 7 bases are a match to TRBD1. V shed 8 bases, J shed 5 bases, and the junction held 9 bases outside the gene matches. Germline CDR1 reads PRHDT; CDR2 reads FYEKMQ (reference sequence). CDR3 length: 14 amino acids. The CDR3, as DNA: TGTGCCAGCGGGGACAGCCATTTGGACAATGAGCAGTTCTTC. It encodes CASGDSHLDNEQFF.

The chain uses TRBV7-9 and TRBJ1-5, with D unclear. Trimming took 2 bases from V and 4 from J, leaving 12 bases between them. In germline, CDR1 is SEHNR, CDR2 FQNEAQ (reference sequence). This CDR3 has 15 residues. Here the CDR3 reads CASSLHESQNQPQHF. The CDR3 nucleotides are TGTGCCAGCAGCTTACACGAGAGCCAAAATCAGCCCCAGCATTTT.

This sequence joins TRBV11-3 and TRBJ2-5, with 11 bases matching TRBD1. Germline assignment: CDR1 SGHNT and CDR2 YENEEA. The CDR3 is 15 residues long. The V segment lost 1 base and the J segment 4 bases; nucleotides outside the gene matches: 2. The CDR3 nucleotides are TGTGCCAGCAGCTTAGGCGGGACAGGGGGAGAGACCCAGTACTTC. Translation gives CASSLGGTGGETQYF.

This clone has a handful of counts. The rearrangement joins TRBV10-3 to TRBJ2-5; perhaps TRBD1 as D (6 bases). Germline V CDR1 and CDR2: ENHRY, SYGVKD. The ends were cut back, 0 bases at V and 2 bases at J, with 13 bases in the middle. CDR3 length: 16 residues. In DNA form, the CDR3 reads TGTGCCATCAGTGAGTCGTCAGGGGTTGGTCAAGAGACCCAGTACTTC. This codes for CAISESSGVGQETQYF.